This TCR beta chain was sequenced in a study of T-cell reconstitution after alpha-beta-depleted transplantation in children. Unique molecular identifiers tagged the TCRbeta library. TCRdb re-called the PCR reads through MiXCR, storing one row per CDR3 protein. The sample contains more than 450,000 distinct CDR3 sequences, around 17% of which appear only once. Germline assignment: CDR1 SGHRS and CDR2 YFSETQ. Trimming cost V 0 bases and J 9 bases, with 13 bases left between them. This CDR3 is 14 amino acids long. The specimen was PBMCs from the stem cell graft donor, collected from the stem cell graft. The J gene is TRBJ2-1, the V gene TRBV5-1; D is undetermined. The clonotype was recovered from a human donor who donated a stem cell graft to a child with acute lymphoblastic leukemia. This chain's CDR3 is CASSLVLSPGEQFF. The CDR3 bases are TGCGCCAGCAGCTTGGTGCTTTCCCCCGGTGAGCAGTTCTTC.